The sample holds a few counts of the clone carrying this TCR beta chain. The germline V gene has CDR1 SEHNR and CDR2 FQNEAQ (reference sequence). The V and J ends lost 5 bases and 11 bases respectively, with 18 bases between them. The CDR3 is 13 residues long. The sample belongs to a study of T cells in Graves' hyperthyroidism and ophthalmopathy. TCR beta CDR3 regions were amplified from RNA transcripts. TCR CDR3 regions were first amplified by RT-PCR with HTBI primers. TCRdb re-called the multiplex PCR reads through MiXCR, storing one row per CDR3 protein. The data hold about 510,000 distinct CDR3 sequences, with about 45% observed a single time.

Sequencing input: peripheral blood or thyroid tissue (not recorded which). The TCR originated in an adult woman with Graves' disease, either hyperthyroidism or ophthalmopathy (not recorded which). The chain couples TRBV7-9 to TRBJ1-1, with unresolved D. The CDR3 DNA is TGTGCCAGCAGCCTTCAGGCGGCCGGCGGGGCTTTCTTT. Encoded protein: CASSLQAAGGAFF.